The sequence of this TCR beta chain was determined in a study of monozygotic twins with inflammatory bowel disease. Using TCRalpha and TCRbeta cDNA, the researchers carried out two nested PCRs that lasted roughly 16 and 10 cycles. TCRdb reprocessed the 5' RACE reads, keeping one entry per CDR3 protein, no DNA. This table lists around 380,000 distinct CDR3 sequences. This CDR3 comprises 14 residues. CDR1 and CDR2 (germline): MNHEY, SMNVEV (reference sequence). The chain employs TRBV27 and TRBJ1-2. Sequencing was carried out using blood. This sequence originates from a human donor with ulcerative colitis or Crohn's disease, or a healthy co-twin of an affected twin (not recorded which). The CDR3 reads CASSLSYRNYGYTF.